This T cell receptor (beta chain) originates from a study of metastatic and nonmetastatic thyroid tumors (dated by TCRdb to 2020 to 2021). With respect to the entire study: The researchers compared repertoires between peripheral blood samples and tumor or nodule tissue samples from patients with malignant or benign thyroid disease. The investigation overall reported the following: In both blood and tumor samples, malignant tumors were reported to have significantly higher TCR beta diversity than benign nodules.

Before undergoing thyroid surgery, none of the patients had been given any kind of treatment. Patient clinical samples collected from the early 2010s to the late 2010s were retrospectively analysed using T-cell receptor beta sequencing. The library was made by PCR. TCRdb shows the sequencer as Illumina HiSeq 4000. The TCR beta-chain CDR3 region of each patient was profiled by high-throughput sequencing. On the study's bioinformatics: A classifier to discriminate distant-metastatic papillary thyroid cancer patients was built from CDR3 differences across clinicopathological groups. To measure repertoire diversity the researchers used the Shannon index, while the Morisita-Horn index served to gauge how similar the tumor and blood repertoires were. TCRdb reanalyzed the raw reads on its own, using fastp at Q25 for trimming and MiXCR for clone calling, and kept in-frame beta chains. The V and J calls and clone size are TCRdb's, not the authors'. This sample holds around 26,000 clones; around an eighth were observed only once. The biggest ten clones account for 17% of the sample.

The CDR1 and CDR2 encoded by the germline V gene (reference sequence) are SGHAT and FQDESV. V is pared back by 1 base and J by 0 bases, with 10 bases lying between the germline termini. The CDR3 runs 17 residues from the cysteine to the phenylalanine. Here the CDR3 DNA is all that survives: 51 bases in frame from base 1. This clone was counted ten times or more. Its cognate antigen has yet to be identified. There are no base qualities to consult, and no much larger clone falls within one base. The chain links TRBV11-1 with TRBJ1-6; no D gene is confidently identified. The sample taken for sequencing was blood. The source of this sequence is a female donor with papillary thyroid cancer or a benign thyroid nodule (not recorded which). Some clones in this sample may be carry-over from other donors' samples. The CDR3: CASSLGAGSSYNSPLHF. The DNA reads TGTGCCAGCAGCTTAGGGGCCGGGAGCTCCTATAATTCACCCCTCCACTTT.